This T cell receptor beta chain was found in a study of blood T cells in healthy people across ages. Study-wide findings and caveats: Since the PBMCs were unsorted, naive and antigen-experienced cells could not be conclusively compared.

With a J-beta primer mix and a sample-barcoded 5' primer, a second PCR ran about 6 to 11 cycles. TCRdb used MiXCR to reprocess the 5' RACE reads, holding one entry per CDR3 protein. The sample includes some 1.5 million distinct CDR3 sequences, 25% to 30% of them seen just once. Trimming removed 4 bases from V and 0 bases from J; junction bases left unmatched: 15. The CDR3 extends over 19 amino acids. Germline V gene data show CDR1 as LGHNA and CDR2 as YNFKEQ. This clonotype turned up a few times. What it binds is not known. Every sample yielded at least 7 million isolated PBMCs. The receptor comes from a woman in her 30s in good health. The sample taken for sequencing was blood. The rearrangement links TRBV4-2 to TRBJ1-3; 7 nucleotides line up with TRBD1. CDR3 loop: CASSRAETGAQNSGNTIYF. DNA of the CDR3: TGTGCCAGCAGCCGAGCTGAAACAGGGGCTCAGAACTCTGGAAACACCATATATTTT.